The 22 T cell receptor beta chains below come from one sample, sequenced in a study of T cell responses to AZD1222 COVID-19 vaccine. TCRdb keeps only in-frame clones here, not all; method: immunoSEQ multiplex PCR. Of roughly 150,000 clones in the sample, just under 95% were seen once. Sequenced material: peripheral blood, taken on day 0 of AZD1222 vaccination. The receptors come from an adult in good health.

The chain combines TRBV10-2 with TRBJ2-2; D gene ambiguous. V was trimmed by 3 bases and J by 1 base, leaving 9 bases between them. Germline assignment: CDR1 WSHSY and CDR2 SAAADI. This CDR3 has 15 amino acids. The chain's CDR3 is CASSEHPGNTGELFF. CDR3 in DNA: TGCGCCAGCAGTGAACACCCGGGGAACACCGGGGAGCTGTTTTTT.

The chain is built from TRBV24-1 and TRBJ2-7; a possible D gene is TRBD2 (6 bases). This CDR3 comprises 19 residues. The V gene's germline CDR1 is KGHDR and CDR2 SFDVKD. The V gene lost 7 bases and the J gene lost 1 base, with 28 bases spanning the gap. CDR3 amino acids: CATRGINLRSGSISYEQYF. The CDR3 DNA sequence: TGTGCCACCAGGGGAATCAATTTAAGGAGCGGGTCTATATCCTACGAGCAGTACTTC.

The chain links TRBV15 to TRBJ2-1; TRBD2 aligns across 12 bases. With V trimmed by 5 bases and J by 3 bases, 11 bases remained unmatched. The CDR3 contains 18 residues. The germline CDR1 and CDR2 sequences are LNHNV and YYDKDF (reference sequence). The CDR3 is CATSGLAGGPASYNEQFF. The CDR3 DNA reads TGTGCCACCAGCGGTCTAGCGGGAGGGCCGGCGAGCTACAATGAGCAGTTCTTC.

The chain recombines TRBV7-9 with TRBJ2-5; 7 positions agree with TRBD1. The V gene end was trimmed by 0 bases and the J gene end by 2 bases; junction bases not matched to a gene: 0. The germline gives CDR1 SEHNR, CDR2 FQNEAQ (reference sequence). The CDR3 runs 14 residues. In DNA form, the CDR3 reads TGTGCCAGCAGCTTAGCCAGGGGGCAAGAGACCCAGTACTTC. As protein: CASSLARGQETQYF.

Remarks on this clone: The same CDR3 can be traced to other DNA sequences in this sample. The CDR3 sequence is CASSYLGEAFF. As DNA, the CDR3 is TGTGCCAGCAGTTACCTGGGGGAAGCTTTCTTT. V and J are TRBV6-5 and TRBJ1-1, with D unclear. Trimming stripped 2 bases from V and 8 bases from J, with 6 bases between. The CDR3 length is 11 residues. CDR1 and CDR2 (germline): MNHEY, SVGAGI.

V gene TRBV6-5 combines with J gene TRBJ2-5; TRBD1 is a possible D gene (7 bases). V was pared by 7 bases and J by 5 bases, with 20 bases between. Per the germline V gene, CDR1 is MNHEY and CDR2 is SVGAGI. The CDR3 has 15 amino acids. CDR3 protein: CASTPGGGLEETQYF. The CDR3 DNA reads TGTGCCAGCACCCCAGGAGGGGGCCTGGAGGAGACCCAGTACTTC.

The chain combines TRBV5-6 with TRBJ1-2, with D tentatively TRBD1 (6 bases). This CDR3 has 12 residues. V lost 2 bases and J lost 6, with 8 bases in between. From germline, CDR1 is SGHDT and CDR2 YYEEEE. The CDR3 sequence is CASSFWTDGYTF. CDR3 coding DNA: TGTGCCAGCAGCTTTTGGACAGATGGCTACACCTTC.

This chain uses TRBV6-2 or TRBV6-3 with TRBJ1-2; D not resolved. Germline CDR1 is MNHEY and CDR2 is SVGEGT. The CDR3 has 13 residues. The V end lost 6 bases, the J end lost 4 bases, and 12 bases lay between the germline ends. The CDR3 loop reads CASSLQRSYGYTF. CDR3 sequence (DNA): TGTGCCAGCAGCCTCCAAAGATCCTATGGCTACACCTTC.

CDR3 DNA: TGCGCCAGCAGCTGGGGGACAGCTTATGGCTACACCTTC. This codes for CASSWGTAYGYTF. V is TRBV5-1 and J is TRBJ1-2; 7 bases align to TRBD1. Germline V CDR1 and CDR2: SGHRS, YFSETQ. The junction had 4 bases not matched to a gene; V was cut back by 3 bases and J by 5 bases. There are 13 residues in the CDR3.

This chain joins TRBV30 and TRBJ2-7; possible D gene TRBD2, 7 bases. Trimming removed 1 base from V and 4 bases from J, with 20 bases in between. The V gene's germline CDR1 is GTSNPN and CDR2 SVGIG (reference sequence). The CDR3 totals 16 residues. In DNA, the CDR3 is TGTGCCTGGAGTGCCGTGGGGGCTAGCGGCTTTTACGAGCAGTACTTC. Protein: CAWSAVGASGFYEQYF. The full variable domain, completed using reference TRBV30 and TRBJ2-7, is SQTIHQWPATLVQPVGSPLSLECTVEGTSNPNLYWYRQAAGRGLQLLFYSVGIGQISSEVPQNLSASRPQDRQFILSSKKLLLSDSGFYLCAWSAVGASGFYEQYFGPGTRLTVT.

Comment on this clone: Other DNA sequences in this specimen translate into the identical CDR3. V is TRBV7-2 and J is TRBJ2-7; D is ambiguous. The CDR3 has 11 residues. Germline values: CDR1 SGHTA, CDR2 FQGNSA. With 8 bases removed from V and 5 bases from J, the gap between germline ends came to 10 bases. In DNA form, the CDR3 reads TGTGCCAGCGGATATCGGGACGAGCAGTACTTC. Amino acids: CASGYRDEQYF.

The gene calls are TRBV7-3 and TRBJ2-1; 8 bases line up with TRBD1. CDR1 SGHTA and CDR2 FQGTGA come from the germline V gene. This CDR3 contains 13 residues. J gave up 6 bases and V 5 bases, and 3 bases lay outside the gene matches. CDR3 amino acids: CASSRDRINEQFF. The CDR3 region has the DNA TGTGCCAGCAGCCGGGACAGGATCAATGAGCAGTTCTTC.

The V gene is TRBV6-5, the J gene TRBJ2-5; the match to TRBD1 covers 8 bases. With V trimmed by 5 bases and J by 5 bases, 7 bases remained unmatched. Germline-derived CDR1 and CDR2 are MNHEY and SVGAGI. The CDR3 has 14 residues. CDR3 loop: CASSRQGRRETQYF. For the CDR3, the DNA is TGTGCCAGCAGTAGACAGGGGCGACGGGAGACCCAGTACTTC.

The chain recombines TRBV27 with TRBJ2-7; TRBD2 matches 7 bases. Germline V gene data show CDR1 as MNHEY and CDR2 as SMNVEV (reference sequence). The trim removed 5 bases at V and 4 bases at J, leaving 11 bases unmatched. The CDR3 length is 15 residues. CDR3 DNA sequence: TGTGCCAGCAGTACCCCCGGGAGGACACGTTACGAGCAGTACTTC. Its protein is CASSTPGRTRYEQYF.

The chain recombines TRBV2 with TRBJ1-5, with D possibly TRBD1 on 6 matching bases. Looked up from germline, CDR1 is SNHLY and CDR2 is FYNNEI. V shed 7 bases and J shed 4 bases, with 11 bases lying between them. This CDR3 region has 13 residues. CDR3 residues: CASTGERNQPQHF. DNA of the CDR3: TGTGCCAGCACAGGGGAGAGGAATCAGCCCCAGCATTTT.

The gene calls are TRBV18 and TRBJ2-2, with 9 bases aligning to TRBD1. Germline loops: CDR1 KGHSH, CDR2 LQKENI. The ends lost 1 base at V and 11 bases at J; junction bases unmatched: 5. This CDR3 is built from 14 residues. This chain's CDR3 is CASSPRRDRVELFF. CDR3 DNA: TGTGCCAGCTCACCACGTCGGGACAGGGTCGAGCTGTTTTTT. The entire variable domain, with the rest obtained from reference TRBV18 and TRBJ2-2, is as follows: NAGVMQNPRHLVRRRGQEARLRCSPMKGHSHVYWYRQLPEEGLKFMVYLQKENIIDESGMPKERFSAEFPKEGPSILRIQQVVRGDSAAYFCASSPRRDRVELFFGEGSRLTVL.

In nucleotides, the CDR3 is TGTGCCACCCACGGGGCCTCCTACAATGAGCAGTTCTTC. Amino acid sequence: CATHGASYNEQFF. The V call is TRBV12-3 or TRBV12-4, the J call TRBJ2-1; D possibly matches TRBD1 or TRBD2 (5 bases each). The CDR3 length is 13 residues. Trimming stripped 10 bases from V and 0 bases from J, with 10 bases between.

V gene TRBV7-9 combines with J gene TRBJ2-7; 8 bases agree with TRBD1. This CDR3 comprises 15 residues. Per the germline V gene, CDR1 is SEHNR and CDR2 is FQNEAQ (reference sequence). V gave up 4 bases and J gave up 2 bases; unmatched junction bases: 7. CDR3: CASSSPSDRAYEQYF. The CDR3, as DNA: TGTGCCAGCAGCTCCCCCTCGGACAGGGCCTACGAGCAGTACTTC.

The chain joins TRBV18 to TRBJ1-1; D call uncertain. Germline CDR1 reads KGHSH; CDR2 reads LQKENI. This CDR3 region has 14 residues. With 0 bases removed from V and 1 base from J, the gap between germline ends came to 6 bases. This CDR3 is CASSPPDGNTEAFF. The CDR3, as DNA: TGTGCCAGCTCACCACCGGACGGGAACACTGAAGCTTTCTTT.

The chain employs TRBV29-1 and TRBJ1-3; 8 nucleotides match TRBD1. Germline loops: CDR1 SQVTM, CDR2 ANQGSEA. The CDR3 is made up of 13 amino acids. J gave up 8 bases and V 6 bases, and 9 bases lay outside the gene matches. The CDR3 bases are TGCAGCGTCACCGACAGGGGTTGGGACACCATATATTTT. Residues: CSVTDRGWDTIYF.

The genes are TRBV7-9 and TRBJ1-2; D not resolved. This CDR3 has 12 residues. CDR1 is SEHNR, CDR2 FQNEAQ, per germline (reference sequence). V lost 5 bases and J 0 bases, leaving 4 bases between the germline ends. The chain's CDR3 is CASSRANYGYTF. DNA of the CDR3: TGTGCCAGCAGCCGGGCTAACTATGGCTACACCTTC.

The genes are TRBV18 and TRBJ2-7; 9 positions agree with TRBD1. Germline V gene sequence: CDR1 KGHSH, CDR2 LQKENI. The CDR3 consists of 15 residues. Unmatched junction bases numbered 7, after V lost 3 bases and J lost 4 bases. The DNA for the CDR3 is TGTGCCAGCTCACCCCCGGGACAGGGAACTTACGAGCAGTACTTC. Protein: CASSPPGQGTYEQYF.